This record looks at one TCR beta chain sequence and its context. Its antigen is still unknown. TCRdb's table, derived via immunoSEQ multiplex PCR, lists solely in-frame clones and lacks some. The profile shows about 60,000 clones, nearly 95% of them singletons. The data derive from a study of OX40 agonist ivuxolimab in advanced cancers. This CDR3 has 13 amino acids. The ends were cut back, 4 bases at V and 2 bases at J, with 9 bases in the middle. CDR1 and CDR2 (germline): SGDLS, YYNGEE. It was autoimmune disease history or systemic immunosuppression that excluded patients. General study findings and limits: Antigens targeted by the expanded peripheral T cells were not determined. Low normalized clonal expansion also occurred in some nonresponding patients.

The clonotype originates from an adult with an advanced solid tumor such as melanoma, head and neck, liver or kidney cancer. The chain links TRBV9 to TRBJ1-1; D gene ambiguous. The sequencing used CD4+ or CD8+ T cells sorted from blood, collected in a trial of the OX40 agonist ivuxolimab. The CDR3 sequence: CASSSRLNTEAFF. The CDR3 nucleotides are TGTGCCAGCAGCTCCCGATTAAACACTGAAGCTTTCTTT.